This TCR beta chain comes out of a study of Ad26.COV2.S vaccination and SARS-CoV-2 variants. At the level of the study: Once, or twice with 56 days between doses, Ad26.COV2.S was given intramuscularly.

This CDR3 is 13 amino acids long. Germline lookup yields CDR1 LGHDT and CDR2 YNNKEL (reference sequence). V dropped 2 bases and J dropped 4 bases, with 9 bases sitting between them. Profiling relied on immunoSEQ multiplex PCR, and the TCRdb table lists in-frame clones only, not all of them. The table lists 350,000 to 500,000 clones, around 91% of them singletons. Indicated treatment: some 19 received Ad26.COV2.S at low or high dose, single or two shots; 5 received placebo; per-sample allocation not given. At day 63 after the first vaccine or placebo injection, samples were drawn. The sequencing here drew on peripheral blood, taken in a trial of Ad26.COV2.S vaccine versus placebo. This clonotype was obtained from a person aged 18-65 years who received the Ad26.COV2.S COVID-19 vaccine or a placebo. The chain joins TRBV3-1 (or the pseudogene TRBV3-2) to TRBJ2-7; D gene ambiguous. The CDR3 coding sequence is TGTGCCAGCAGCCAACGTATGGGGTACGAGCAGTACTTC. It specifies CASSQRMGYEQYF.